The entry that follows covers one T cell receptor (beta chain) sequence. The repertoire was sequenced with immunoSEQ multiplex PCR; TCRdb's copy has only in-frame clones and lacks some. The table lists approximately 250,000 clones, approximately 82% of them singletons. The data derive from a study of blood T cell repertoires in COVID-19. V lost 1 base to trimming and J lost 0 bases, with 10 bases between them. CDR3 length equals 16 residues. Looked up from germline, CDR1 is SGHTA and CDR2 is FQGTGA. Material for sequencing was PBMCs or T cells enriched from blood (not recorded which). This chain uses TRBV7-3 with TRBJ1-3; D is undetermined. This receptor was identified in a man between 40 and 49 years old who had recovered from COVID-19. The CDR3 region is CASSLNGPRSGNTIYF. The DNA of the CDR3 is TGTGCCAGCAGCTTAAATGGGCCCCGCTCTGGAAACACCATATATTTT.